These T cell receptor beta chains were read from a single sample in a study of blood T cell repertoires in COVID-19. Sequencing used immunoSEQ multiplex PCR; TCRdb keeps in-frame clones, though not all of them. The sample lists about 160,000 clones; approximately 95% were seen once. Sequences were obtained from peripheral blood. The receptors shown here come from a woman in her fifties or sixties with acute or convalescent COVID-19. The conserved cysteine and the conserved F or W are not part of the CDR3 here. The order of the fields is V gene, D gene, clone size, CDR3 protein. D genes are given only for firm matches. Size values are once, few and many counts, or a class for expanded clones, and some rows have none.

TRBV5-1	TRBD1	.	ASSLGQAGEKLF
TRBV13	.	.	ASSLGRSGESVNTEAF
TRBV5-6	.	few	ASSRLTGPYNSPLH
TRBV5-1	.	once	ASSLGGREKLF
TRBV7-3	.	.	ASSPRTDFFYGYT
TRBV30	.	once	AWSPVYYNEQF
TRBV3-1/TRBV3-2	.	.	ASSLDDGMEQY
TRBV28	.	.	ASSLWGPDNEKLF
TRBV19	TRBD1	.	ASSISWDRDESPLH
TRBV5-1	.	.	ASSSIPGVSTEAF
TRBV28	TRBD2	.	ASSLSVAGGPSSTDTQY
TRBV28	.	.	ASSWAHKTQY
TRBV28	.	.	ASSLFGRWGHSDGTIY
TRBV6-2/TRBV6-3	.	.	ASSYSTWTNYNEQF
TRBV3-1/TRBV3-2	.	.	ASSIQETQY
TRBV30	.	.	AWSTSKNMKTQY
TRBV24-1	.	.	ATSDFFRTDTQY
TRBV9	.	.	ASSVNHRGGYNEQF
TRBV7-8	TRBD1	.	ASSGDRGTGEKLF
TRBV6-5	TRBD1	.	ASTSFGTANQPQH
TRBV11-2	.	.	ASSFYSNQPQH
TRBV12-3/TRBV12-4	.	.	ASRAGGRQPQH
TRBV18	TRBD1	.	ASSPPGQGGAKNIQY
TRBV28	.	.	ASSKLDYNEQF